Below are 18 T cell receptor beta chains sequenced from a single sample in a study of shared clonotypes between healthy human individuals. Measured with immunoSEQ multiplex PCR; TCRdb has only the in-frame clones, and not every one. The sample shows 90,000 to 150,000 clones, roughly 70% of them seen only once. The sample consisted of memory CD8+ T cells sorted from blood. The subset is: CD45RO+ cells pooled with CCR7-negative TemRA cells. Receptor source: a woman in her twenties or thirties in good health.

This clone was counted a few times. The chain links TRBV25-1 to TRBJ1-5; perhaps TRBD1 as D (5 bases). This CDR3 contains 16 residues. Germline V gives CDR1 MGHDK, CDR2 SYGVNS. V lost 6 bases, J lost 3 bases, and 18 bases lay in between. CDR3 sequence reads: CASSPSRDSNNQPQHF. In DNA, the CDR3 is TGTGCCAGCAGCCCAAGTCGAGACAGCAACAATCAGCCCCAGCATTTT. The full variable domain, completed using reference TRBV25-1 and TRBJ1-5, is EADIYQTPRYLVIGTGKKITLECSQTMGHDKMYWYQQDPGMELHLIHYSYGVNSTEKGDLSSESTVSRIRTEHFPLTLESARPSHTSQYLCASSPSRDSNNQPQHFGDGTRLSIL.

This clone showed up many times. The chain joins TRBV13 to TRBJ2-7; the D gene is possibly TRBD2 (6 bases). The germline CDR1 and CDR2 sequences are PRHDT and FYEKMQ (reference sequence). V was shortened by 2 bases and J by 3 bases, with 11 bases between the two germline ends. This CDR3 spans 14 amino acids. In DNA, the CDR3 is TGTGCCAGCAGCTTAACGGGGGAAAACTACGAGCAGTACTTC. This gives the protein CASSLTGENYEQYF.

The chain uses TRBV5-1 and TRBJ1-1; a possible D gene is TRBD1 (6 bases). V was pared by 1 base and J by 6 bases, with 13 bases between. This CDR3 has 14 amino acids. Germline CDR1 SGHRS, CDR2 YFSETQ. CDR3 sequence: CASSLFQGKSEAFF. Here the CDR3 DNA reads TGCGCCAGCAGCTTGTTCCAGGGGAAGTCTGAAGCTTTCTTT.

The chain employs TRBV2 and TRBJ1-1, with D possibly matching TRBD1 (5 bases). V was clipped by 5 bases and J by 5 bases, with 18 bases between them. Germline CDR1 reads SNHLY; CDR2 reads FYNNEI. The CDR3 has 15 amino acids. The CDR3 DNA sequence: TGTGCCAGCAGTAGAGAGAAGGTGGGGGTTACTGAAGCTTTCTTT. It is translated as CASSREKVGVTEAFF.

A few counts support this clone. A read error may account for a junction end that differs from germline. At the DNA level, this CDR3 is encoded by other sequences in the same sample as well. The chain employs TRBV25-1 and TRBJ2-7; D remains unclear. Germline loops: CDR1 MGHDK, CDR2 SYGVNS. The CDR3 runs 11 residues. Here the CDR3 reads CASSESSEQYF. CDR3 bases: TGTGCCAGCAGTGAATCCTCCGAGCAGTACTTC.

This clone appeared many times. The CDR3 region is CASSEGQGTDTQYF. CDR3 nucleotides: TGTGCCAGCAGTGAAGGGCAGGGCACAGATACGCAGTATTTT. The J gene is TRBJ2-3, the V gene TRBV25-1, with D uncertain. The CDR3 is made up of 14 amino acids. V was trimmed by 2 bases and J by 1 base, leaving 7 bases between them. Germline V gives CDR1 MGHDK, CDR2 SYGVNS.

The rearrangement uses TRBV6-1 and TRBJ1-2; D gene ambiguous. This CDR3 contains 15 residues. Deletions cut 3 bases from V and 0 bases from J, with 11 bases between. Germline CDR1 is MNHNS and CDR2 is SASEGT. The DNA for the CDR3 is TGTGCCAGCAGTGACCAAACAATAACTAACTATGGCTACACCTTC. Its translation is CASSDQTITNYGYTF.

The gene calls are TRBV4-1 and TRBJ1-1, with D maybe TRBD1 (5 bases). The V and J ends lost 4 bases and 2 bases respectively, with 11 bases between them. Germline CDR1 reads MGHRA; CDR2 reads YSYEKL. The length of the CDR3 is 14 residues. Written as DNA, the CDR3 is TGCGCCAGCAGCCCCTCGCAGGGCAACACTGAAGCTTTCTTT. This encodes CASSPSQGNTEAFF.

This clone was seen ten or more times. The chain employs TRBV29-1 and TRBJ2-1, with D tentatively TRBD2 (6 bases). CDR1 is SQVTM, CDR2 ANQGSEA, per germline. The CDR3 extends over 15 amino acids. The ends were cut back, 0 bases at V and 6 bases at J, with 15 bases in the middle. The CDR3 DNA is TGCAGCGTTGAAGATGGAGGGCTAGCGAGCAATGAGCAGTTCTTC. Translation: CSVEDGGLASNEQFF.

J is TRBJ1-2 and V is TRBV7-2, with D unresolved. Trimming left V 2 bases short and J 0 bases short, with 16 bases between. Germline CDR1 SGHTA, CDR2 FQGNSA. The CDR3 totals 17 residues. CDR3 in amino acids: CASSLSSTTTANYGYTF. CDR3 nucleotide sequence: TGTGCCAGCAGCTTATCATCGACGACAACTGCTAACTATGGCTACACCTTC.

There are a few counts of this clone. V and J are TRBV19 and TRBJ1-3, with D tentatively TRBD1 (5 bases). The CDR3 totals 13 residues. Germline-derived CDR1 and CDR2 are LNHDA and SQIVND (reference sequence). Trimming took 7 bases from V and 2 from J, leaving 9 bases between them. DNA of the CDR3: TGTGCCAGTACTACGGGGGCTGGAAACACCATATATTTT. It is translated as CASTTGAGNTIYF.

This clone was detected a few times. The chain recombines TRBV6-4 with TRBJ2-1; 7 bases line up with TRBD1. The CDR3 contains 15 residues. Germline CDR1 MRHNA, CDR2 SNTAGT. Trimming cost V 3 bases and J 6 bases; bases outside gene matches: 8. The CDR3 nucleotides are TGTGCCAGCAGTGAAGGGACAGCGCCGAGCAATGAGCAGTTCTTC. It translates to CASSEGTAPSNEQFF.

This chain uses TRBV27 with TRBJ1-1; D gene uncertain. This CDR3 contains 12 residues. Per germline, CDR1 MNHEY and CDR2 SMNVEV (reference sequence). V was cut by 0 bases and J by 7 bases, with 6 bases left in between. The DNA for the CDR3 is TGTGCCAGCAGTTTATCAAGCGGTGAAGCTTTCTTT. Translated, it gives CASSLSSGEAFF.

The CDR3 DNA is TGTGCCAGCAGTGCGGTAGGGGTAGGCTACACCTTC. Its protein is CASSAVGVGYTF. The chain employs TRBV2 and TRBJ1-2, with TRBD1 as a possible D gene (5 bases). Germline loops: CDR1 SNHLY, CDR2 FYNNEI. This CDR3 has 12 residues. Trimming cost V 4 bases and J 8 bases, with 11 bases left between them.

This clone was counted once. The chain recombines TRBV28 with TRBJ1-2; a weak D match, TRBD1 (5 bases). This CDR3 comprises 13 residues. Germline CDR1 reads MDHEN; CDR2 reads SYDVKM. Between the trimmed V and J ends, which lost 6 bases and 7 bases, there was a span of 15 bases. CDR3 sequence (DNA): TGTGCCAGCAGCCCTAATGGGGCTTTTGGCTACACCTTC. Residues: CASSPNGAFGYTF.

The CDR3 loop reads CATSRDSGDSSYEQYF. The CDR3 region has the DNA TGTGCCACCAGCAGAGACTCCGGGGACAGCTCCTACGAGCAGTACTTC. This chain uses TRBV15 with TRBJ2-7; TRBD1 agrees at 7 bases. V was pared by 0 bases and J by 0 bases, with 5 bases of the junction left unmatched. Germline V gene sequence: CDR1 LNHNV, CDR2 YYDKDF (reference sequence). CDR3 size: 16 residues.

The chain couples TRBV5-4 to TRBJ2-7, with TRBD2 matching over 10 bases. The germline V gene has CDR1 SGHNT and CDR2 YYREEE (reference sequence). The V segment lost 2 bases and the J segment 4 bases; nucleotides outside the gene matches: 6. The CDR3 is made up of 15 amino acids. Here the CDR3 reads CASSFRASGRYEQYF. The CDR3 region has the DNA TGTGCCAGCAGCTTTAGGGCTAGCGGGAGATACGAGCAGTACTTC.

J is TRBJ2-5 and V is TRBV9; 7 bases map to TRBD2. Germline values: CDR1 SGDLS, CDR2 YYNGEE. This CDR3 is built from 15 residues. V trimming: 4 bases; J trimming: 4 bases; junction bases outside the gene matches: 10. CDR3 coding DNA: TGTGCCAGCAGCTATGGCGGGAGTCCGTCAGAGACCCAGTACTTC. Protein: CASSYGGSPSETQYF.